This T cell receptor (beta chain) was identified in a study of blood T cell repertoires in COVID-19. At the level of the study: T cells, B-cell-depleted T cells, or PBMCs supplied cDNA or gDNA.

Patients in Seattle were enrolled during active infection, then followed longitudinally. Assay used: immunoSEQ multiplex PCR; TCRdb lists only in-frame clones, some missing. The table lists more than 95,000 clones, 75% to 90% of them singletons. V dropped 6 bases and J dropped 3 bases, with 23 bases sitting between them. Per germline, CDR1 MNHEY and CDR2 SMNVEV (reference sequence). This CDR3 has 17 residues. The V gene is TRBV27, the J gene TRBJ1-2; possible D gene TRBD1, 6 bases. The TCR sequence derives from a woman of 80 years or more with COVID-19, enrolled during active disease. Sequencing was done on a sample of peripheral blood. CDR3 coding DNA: TGTGCCAGCAGGGCCGGGACAACCAACTGGGGCTACTATGGCTACACCTTC. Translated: CASRAGTTNWGYYGYTF.